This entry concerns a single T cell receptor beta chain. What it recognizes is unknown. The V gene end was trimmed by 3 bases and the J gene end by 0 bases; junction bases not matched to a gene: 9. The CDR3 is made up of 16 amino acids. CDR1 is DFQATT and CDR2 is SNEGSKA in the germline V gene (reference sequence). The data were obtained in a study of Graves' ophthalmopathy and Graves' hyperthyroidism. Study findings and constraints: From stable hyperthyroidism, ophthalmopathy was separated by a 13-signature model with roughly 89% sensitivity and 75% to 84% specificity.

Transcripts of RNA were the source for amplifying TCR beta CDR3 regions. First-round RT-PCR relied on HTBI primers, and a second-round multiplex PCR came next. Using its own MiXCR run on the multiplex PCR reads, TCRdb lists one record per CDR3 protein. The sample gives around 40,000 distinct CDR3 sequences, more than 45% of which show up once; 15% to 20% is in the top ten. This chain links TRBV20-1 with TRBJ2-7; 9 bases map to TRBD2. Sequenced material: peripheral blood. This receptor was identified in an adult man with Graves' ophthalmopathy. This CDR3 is CSASGPTSGFSYEQYF. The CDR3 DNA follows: TGCAGTGCTAGTGGTCCAACTAGCGGGTTCTCCTACGAGCAGTACTTC.